Sequencing of this T cell receptor beta chain was carried out in a study of response to subunit inactivated influenza vaccine. Each CDR3 protein is one row after TCRdb ran MiXCR on the RT-PCR reads. Of about 500,000 distinct CDR3 sequences listed, 10% to 15% were seen once; the top ten hold less than 15%. Germline CDR1 reads SGHRS; CDR2 reads YFSETQ. The CDR3 has 15 residues. V shed 4 bases and J 3 bases; nucleotides not matched to a gene: 9. Study-wide results and limits: Authors suggested seasonal influenza vaccinations each recruit few new T cells.

A remark on this clonotype: The antigen is undetermined.

This sequence was found in a man aged 50 to 59 who received an inactivated influenza vaccine. This specimen was PBMCs from blood, taken 40 to 50 days after vaccination. V is TRBV5-1 and J is TRBJ2-7, with TRBD2 matching over 8 bases. The CDR3 is CASSLTAGDLYEQYF. Here the CDR3 DNA reads TGCGCCAGCAGCCTCACAGCGGGAGACCTCTACGAGCAGTACTTC.